This T cell receptor beta chain is drawn from a study of blood T cell repertoires in COVID-19. Study-level information: Nucleic acid was either cDNA or gDNA, and it came from T cells, B-cell-depleted T cells, or PBMCs.

Only in-frame clones appear in the TCRdb table, and some are missing; sequencing was by immunoSEQ multiplex PCR. The data contain more than 250,000 clones, about 90% of them singletons. The CDR3 extends over 14 amino acids. V lost 2 bases to trimming and J lost 10 bases, with 14 bases between them. CDR1 SGHTA and CDR2 FQGNSA come from the germline V gene. The sequenced sample consisted of peripheral blood. The genes are TRBV7-2 and TRBJ1-4, with a tentative D call TRBD1 (5 bases). This TCR derives from a woman aged 45-65 years with COVID-19, enrolled during active disease. CDR3 in DNA: TGTGCCAGCAGCTTATCCAGGGAATCGGGAAAACTGTTTTTT. Its protein is CASSLSRESGKLFF.